This T cell receptor (beta chain) originates from a study of identical twins. Per the germline V gene, CDR1 is DFQATT and CDR2 is SNEGSKA (reference sequence). The V end lost 3 bases, the J end lost 4 bases, and 8 bases lay between the germline ends. The CDR3 runs 12 residues. Unique molecular identifiers were in the cDNA, with template-switch universal primer binding. Each CDR3 protein gets one entry after TCRdb re-called the 5' RACE reads with MiXCR. The table shows hundreds of thousands of distinct CDR3 sequences, with approximately 6.1% occurring only once. The rearrangement links TRBV20-1 to TRBJ2-3; no clear D gene. The source material was naive T cells sorted from blood. The receptor was isolated from a man aged 18-30 years in good health. The CDR3, as DNA: TGCAGTGCTAGTTTAGCTCCAGATACGCAGTATTTT. Protein sequence: CSASLAPDTQYF.